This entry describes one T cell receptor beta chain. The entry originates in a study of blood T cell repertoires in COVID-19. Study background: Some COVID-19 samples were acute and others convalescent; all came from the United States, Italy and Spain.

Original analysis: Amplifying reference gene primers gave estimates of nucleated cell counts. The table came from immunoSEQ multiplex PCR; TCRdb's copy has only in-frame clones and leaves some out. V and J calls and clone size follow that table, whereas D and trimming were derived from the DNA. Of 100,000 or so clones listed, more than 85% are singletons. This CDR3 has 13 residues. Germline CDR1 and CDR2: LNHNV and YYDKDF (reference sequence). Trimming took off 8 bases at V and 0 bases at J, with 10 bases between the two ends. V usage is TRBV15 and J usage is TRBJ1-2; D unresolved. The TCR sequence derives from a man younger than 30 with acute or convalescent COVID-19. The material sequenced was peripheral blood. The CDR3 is CATSDSSNYGYTF. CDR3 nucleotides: TGTGCCACCTCAGACTCCTCTAACTATGGCTACACCTTC.